The following is a T cell receptor (beta chain) sequence with its context. This clonotype was found a few times. This receptor's antigen is unknown. Within one base of it there is no much larger clone, and no base qualities were kept. The data were obtained in a study of T cells in Graves' hyperthyroidism and ophthalmopathy (dated by TCRdb to between 2018 and 2021). With respect to the entire study: Peripheral blood was collected at initial diagnosis, before any treatment. Following sampling, methimazole starting at 30 mg daily was given to hyperthyroidism patients, and high-dose intravenous methylprednisolone was given to ophthalmopathy patients. The study also compared thyroid tissue and blood T-cell repertoires from five or six Graves' hyperthyroidism patients. A discovery cohort of about a hundred patients, approximately 45 with Graves' ophthalmopathy and roughly 59 with stable Graves' hyperthyroidism, was used to find distinguishing TCR V-J signatures. The paper describes TCR Vbeta CDR3 sequencing of fewer than 150 peripheral blood samples, made up of approximately 40 ophthalmopathy patients, around 78 hyperthyroidism patients and approximately 17 progressor patients. Whether ophthalmopathy could be predicted prospectively was tested in an independent validation cohort made up of about 20 hyperthyroidism patients plus 17 patients who later progressed to ophthalmopathy. The 75 to 100 discovery patients were divided at random into training and test sets in a 7:3 ratio. What the research found in general, with its limitations: During validation, the model predicted progression to ophthalmopathy a median of approximately 6.5 months ahead of onset, with approximately 71% sensitivity and almost 75% specificity. Sample size was not statistically predetermined, and investigators were not blinded to group allocation. A 13 V-J signature model separated ophthalmopathy from stable hyperthyroidism, with around 88% sensitivity and approximately 81% specificity in cross-validation and 80%/75% in testing. Blood samples also contained most of the expanded thyroid clonotypes (frequency above 0.001), which suggests that blood repertoires may reflect thyroid immune responses.

Germline trimming: 4 bases from V, 3 bases from J; junction bases outside gene matches: 7. CDR1 and CDR2 (SGHRS, YFSETQ) derive from the germline V gene. The CDR3 sequence holds 15 residues, the cysteine and phenylalanine included. Just CDR3 DNA is preserved here, 45 bases in frame from base 1. Amplification of TCR beta CDR3 regions was carried out from RNA transcripts. The TCR CDR3 was subjected to a first round of RT-PCR using the HTBI primer set and the Qiagen OneStep RT-PCR kit. A second multiplex PCR round built the libraries, followed by size selection and purification. Sequencing of the libraries was done on an Illumina HiSeq2000 using paired-end 100 bp reads. Turning to the authors' computational methods: SOAPnuke was used to process the raw data, with reads discarded if the reads contained adapters or uncalled bases, had a mean Phred below 15, or lacked an exact constant-primer or identifier match. COPE v1.2.5 was used to merge high-quality paired reads, and clonotypes were defined as unique nucleotide sequences. MiTCR v1.1 was used to align the clonotypes against IMGT TRBV, TRBD and TRBJ reference segments. The analysis was restricted to V-J combinations with a frequency above 0.0001, which together covered over 99% of the repertoires. A TCS score was defined as the ratio between F50 (clonal expansion) and ExV (chaos), using BLOSUM62-based TCRdist between CDR3 peptides within each V-J. Welch's t-statistics and random forest reduced 500 to 550 V-J features to 10 to 15, which were used in a naive Bayes classifier (R e1071). TCRdb reprocessing: public reads trimmed at Q25 with fastp, clones called with MiXCR, in-frame beta chains kept. Each CDR3 protein appears once, grouped with its most common genes and DNA. V and J calls and clone size were set by TCRdb, not the authors. The sample profile shows about 360,000 distinct CDR3 sequences; 13% of them were found once. The ten largest clones add up to roughly 9.2% of the sample.

A patient counted as having stable Graves' hyperthyroidism if no progression to ophthalmopathy occurred over 18 months of follow-up. The hyperthyroidism patients were between 18 and 65 years old and newly diagnosed, with a disease duration of less than 2 months. Any patient with an uncontrolled infection, another autoimmune disease, pregnancy or lactation was excluded. Diagnoses were based on clinical symptoms, serum thyroxine and TRAb, thyroid ultrasound and orbital computed tomography. Ficoll-Paque density gradient centrifugation was used to isolate PBMCs from approximately 10 ml of fresh peripheral blood. Trizol reagent was used to extract total RNA, and RNA quality was then checked on an Agilent 2100 Bioanalyzer.

The sequence is built from TRBV5-1 and TRBJ1-3, with 7 junctional bases fitting TRBD1. The receptor's source is a woman under 30 with Graves' hyperthyroidism. The source material was blood. In nucleotide form, the sequence is TGCGCCAGCAGCGCAGGGGGGACTTATGGAAACACCATATATTTT. It translates as CASSAGGTYGNTIYF.